These 25 T cell receptor beta chains were all obtained from the same sample, sequenced in a study of blood T cell repertoires in COVID-19. TCRdb keeps only in-frame clones here, not all; method: immunoSEQ multiplex PCR. The sample yields under 400,000 clones, approximately 89% seen once. The sample consisted of peripheral blood. The receptors come from a woman in her thirties with COVID-19, enrolled during active disease.

This chain links TRBV30 with TRBJ2-3; 10 nucleotides agree with TRBD2. This CDR3 region has 13 residues. Germline V gene data show CDR1 as GTSNPN and CDR2 as SVGIG (reference sequence). V trimming: 7 bases; J trimming: 2 bases; junction bases outside the gene matches: 3. CDR3 in amino acids: CAYSGRSTDTQYF. CDR3 coding DNA: TGTGCCTATAGCGGGAGGTCCACAGATACGCAGTATTTT.

The chain uses TRBV4-3 and TRBJ2-1; D not certain. Germline lookup yields CDR1 LGHNA and CDR2 YSLEER. The V end was cut by 3 bases, the J end by 0 bases, with 12 bases between. The CDR3 extends over 16 amino acids. CDR3 nucleotide sequence: TGCGCCAGCAGCCACCCTACCTCGAGCTCCTACAATGAGCAGTTCTTC. Its translation is CASSHPTSSSYNEQFF.

CDR3 nucleotides: TGTGCCAGTAGTATCAGGACAGGGGCAGGGCCCGATACGCAGTATTTT. Translated: CASSIRTGAGPDTQYF. This chain uses TRBV19 with TRBJ2-3, with 9 bases matching TRBD1. V shed 3 bases and J 6 bases; nucleotides not matched to a gene: 10. The germline V gene has CDR1 LNHDA and CDR2 SQIVND (reference sequence). This CDR3 comprises 16 residues. Complete variable domain (other parts from reference TRBV19 and TRBJ2-3): DGGITQSPKYLFRKEGQNVTLSCEQNLNHDAMYWYRQDPGQGLRLIYYSQIVNDFQKGDIAEGYSVSREKKESFPLTVTSAQKNPTAFYLCASSIRTGAGPDTQYFGPGTRLTVL.

This clone appeared a single time. The V call is TRBV4-3, the J call TRBJ2-2; TRBD2 agrees at 8 bases. The CDR3 sequence is 15 residues long. Germline CDR1 LGHNA, CDR2 YSLEER. V lost 3 bases to trimming and J lost 5 bases; unmatched junction nucleotides: 5. CDR3 DNA sequence: TGCGCCAGCAGCCACCTAGCGGGTAGGACCGGGGAGCTGTTTTTT. This sequence encodes CASSHLAGRTGELFF.

To note about this clone: Different DNA sequences within this sample yield the same CDR3. V usage is TRBV30 and J usage is TRBJ2-7; D gene ambiguous. Germline assignment: CDR1 GTSNPN and CDR2 SVGIG (reference sequence). The germline V and J ends were trimmed by 0 bases and 0 bases, with 12 bases remaining between them. This CDR3 is built from 15 residues. The CDR3, as DNA: TGTGCCTGGAGTGTAGGCGGCTCTAGCTCCTACGAGCAGTACTTC. This sequence encodes CAWSVGGSSSYEQYF.

The chain has TRBV6-5 and TRBJ2-7; TRBD2 is a possible D gene (5 bases). Deletions cut 5 bases from V and 1 base from J, with 15 bases between. This CDR3 spans 15 amino acids. Germline V gives CDR1 MNHEY, CDR2 SVGAGI. CDR3 loop: CASSPLKAVSYEQYF. The CDR3 DNA is TGTGCCAGCAGTCCTCTCAAAGCGGTTTCCTACGAGCAGTACTTC.

The V call is TRBV13, the J call TRBJ2-7, with 7 bases lining up with TRBD2. This CDR3 contains 16 residues. Germline V lookup: CDR1 PRHDT, CDR2 FYEKMQ (reference sequence). Trimming at V came to 4 bases and at J to 4 bases, leaving 13 bases not matched to a gene. CDR3 nucleotides: TGTGCCAGCAGCTCCCACGAGGTTGCGGGAGCATACGAGCAGTACTTC. Translated, it gives CASSSHEVAGAYEQYF.

V is TRBV7-6 and J is TRBJ2-1; TRBD1 matches 11 bases. The CDR3 is 16 amino acids. Trimming took 5 bases from V and 4 from J; bases not matched to a gene: 7. The germline gives CDR1 SGHVS, CDR2 FNYEAQ. Here the CDR3 DNA reads TGTGCCAGCAGCCGGACAGGGGGCCTTGGTTACAATGAGCAGTTCTTC. Protein sequence: CASSRTGGLGYNEQFF. The variable domain in full, completed from reference TRBV7-6 and TRBJ2-1, reads GAGVSQSPRYKVTKRGQDVALRCDPISGHVSLYWYRQALGQGPEFLTYFNYEAQQDKSGLPNDRFSAERPEGSISTLTIQRTEQRDSAMYRCASSRTGGLGYNEQFFGPGTRLTVL.

The chain recombines TRBV5-1 with TRBJ2-1; D gene unclear. Germline CDR1 reads SGHRS; CDR2 reads YFSETQ. The V end was cut by 0 bases, the J end by 1 base, with 11 bases between. This CDR3 region has 16 residues. The CDR3 is CASSLAGPRSYNEQFF. The CDR3 DNA reads as TGCGCCAGCAGCTTGGCAGGCCCCAGATCCTACAATGAGCAGTTCTTC.

The chain carries TRBV6-5 and TRBJ1-1; no firm D call. V was cut by 0 bases and J by 1 base, with 9 bases left in between. The V gene's germline CDR1 is MNHEY and CDR2 SVGAGI. CDR3 size: 15 residues. The CDR3 protein is CASSYSQAANTEAFF. The CDR3 DNA follows: TGTGCCAGCAGTTACTCGCAGGCAGCGAACACTGAAGCTTTCTTT.

This chain joins TRBV15 and TRBJ2-7; D possibly corresponds to TRBD1 (5 bases). This CDR3 has 16 amino acids. CDR1 is LNHNV, CDR2 YYDKDF, per germline (reference sequence). The V end lost 0 bases, the J end lost 0 bases, and 12 bases lay between the germline ends. This CDR3 is CATSRDRDFSSYEQYF. Here the CDR3 DNA reads TGTGCCACCAGCAGAGACAGGGATTTTAGCTCCTACGAGCAGTACTTC.

The chain is built from TRBV7-9 and TRBJ2-3; 10 nucleotides match TRBD2. CDR1 is SEHNR, CDR2 FQNEAQ, per germline (reference sequence). This CDR3 contains 14 residues. V lost 1 base to trimming and J lost 10 bases; unmatched junction nucleotides: 5. The CDR3 nucleotides are TGTGCCAGCAGCTTAGGGTTGCTAGCGGGGGCGCAGTATTTT. Encoded protein: CASSLGLLAGAQYF.

V gene TRBV19 combines with J gene TRBJ2-5, with TRBD2 matching 8 bases. CDR3 length equals 14 residues. V was clipped by 3 bases and J by 5 bases; unmatched bases: 5. Germline V CDR1 and CDR2: LNHDA, SQIVND (reference sequence). Here the CDR3 DNA reads TGTGCCAGTAGTATCGGGGGGGCTTGGGAGACCCAGTACTTC. As protein: CASSIGGAWETQYF.

This clone came up a few times. The chain joins TRBV29-1 to TRBJ2-2, with 8 bases that match TRBD2. V was clipped by 4 bases and J by 7 bases; unmatched bases: 5. CDR3 length: 13 amino acids. The germline CDR1 and CDR2 sequences are SQVTM and ANQGSEA. Here the CDR3 reads CSVAGSGIGELFF. The CDR3 region has the DNA TGCAGCGTTGCTGGTAGCGGGATCGGGGAGCTGTTTTTT.

This chain joins TRBV6-5 and TRBJ1-4; D is possibly TRBD1 (5 bases). The CDR3 length is 12 residues. In germline, CDR1 is MNHEY, CDR2 SVGAGI. Trimming cost V 5 bases and J 10 bases, with 11 bases left between them. The CDR3 sequence is CASSTGAGKLFF. In DNA form, the CDR3 reads TGTGCCAGCAGTACTGGGGCTGGAAAACTGTTTTTT.

A single count supports this clone. The chain joins TRBV3-1 (or the pseudogene TRBV3-2) to TRBJ2-5, with 13 positions matching TRBD2. This CDR3 contains 16 residues. J gave up 1 base and V 4 bases, and 3 bases lay outside the gene matches. Germline CDR1 LGHDT, CDR2 YNNKEL (reference sequence). The CDR3 DNA reads as TGTGCCAGCAGCCTTCGGACTAGCGGGAGCCAAGAGACCCAGTACTTC. As protein: CASSLRTSGSQETQYF.

The rearrangement joins TRBV5-6 to TRBJ2-5; 8 bases fit TRBD1. V dropped 2 bases and J dropped 5; count of bases not matched to a gene: 5. Germline V gene lookup returns CDR1 SGHDT and CDR2 YYEEEE. The CDR3 extends over 14 amino acids. The CDR3 protein is CASSLQGVGETQYF. CDR3 bases: TGTGCCAGCAGCTTACAGGGGGTTGGGGAGACCCAGTACTTC. Complete variable domain (other parts from reference TRBV5-6 and TRBJ2-5): DAGVTQSPTHLIKTRGQQVTLRCSPKSGHDTVSWYQQALGQGPQFIFQYYEEEERQRGNFPDRFSGHQFPNYSSELNVNALLLGDSALYLCASSLQGVGETQYFGPGTRLLVL.

V gene TRBV30 combines with J gene TRBJ1-1, with a weak D call TRBD1 (5 bases). CDR1 GTSNPN and CDR2 SVGIG come from the germline V gene (reference sequence). Trimming took off 2 bases at V and 1 base at J, with 14 bases between the two ends. The CDR3 spans 15 residues. CDR3: CAWSRAGRPNTEAFF. The CDR3 DNA follows: TGTGCCTGGAGTCGCGCGGGACGGCCGAACACTGAAGCTTTCTTT.

This rearrangement joins TRBV27 to TRBJ2-1; 14 positions agree with TRBD2. Germline V gives CDR1 MNHEY, CDR2 SMNVEV (reference sequence). CDR3 length: 16 amino acids. J lost 9 bases, V lost 6 bases, and 10 bases had no gene match. The CDR3 nucleotides are TGTGCCAGCAGACGAGGACTAGCGGGAGGCGTGGGTGAGCAGTTCTTC. Encoded protein: CASRRGLAGGVGEQFF.

V gene TRBV2 combines with J gene TRBJ2-7; 8 bases match TRBD2. The germline gives CDR1 SNHLY, CDR2 FYNNEI. The CDR3 has 15 amino acids. V dropped 6 bases and J dropped 3; count of bases not matched to a gene: 10. CDR3 in amino acids: CASRITGGPNYEQYF. The CDR3 DNA reads as TGTGCCAGCAGAATCACGGGAGGGCCAAACTACGAGCAGTACTTC.

There are a few counts of this clone. This sequence joins TRBV5-1 and TRBJ2-7, with TRBD2 matching 7 bases. V trimming: 4 bases; J trimming: 2 bases; junction bases outside the gene matches: 9. The CDR3 loop spans 15 amino acids. Per germline, CDR1 SGHRS and CDR2 YFSETQ. Here the CDR3 reads CASSAVTSEPYEQYF. The CDR3 DNA is TGCGCCAGCAGCGCCGTTACTAGCGAACCCTACGAGCAGTACTTC.

This clone showed up just a few times. The chain is built from TRBV6-5 and TRBJ2-1; 9 nucleotides match TRBD2. The length of the CDR3 is 15 residues. Looked up from germline, CDR1 is MNHEY and CDR2 is SVGAGI. V was pared by 6 bases and J by 7 bases, with 10 bases of the junction left unmatched. CDR3 sequence (DNA): TGTGCCAGCAGCGGGCGGGTAGCGGGAGAGAATGAGCAGTTCTTC. Its protein is CASSGRVAGENEQFF.

This chain connects TRBV30 to TRBJ1-4; D is unresolved. This CDR3 has 15 residues. The V and J ends lost 2 bases and 14 bases respectively, with 24 bases between them. Germline V CDR1 and CDR2: GTSNPN, SVGIG (reference sequence). This chain's CDR3 is CAWSNSGIPPGYLFF. The CDR3 region has the DNA TGTGCCTGGAGTAATTCGGGGATCCCACCCGGCTATCTGTTTTTT. The full variable domain, rest sourced from reference TRBV30 and TRBJ1-4, is SQTIHQWPATLVQPVGSPLSLECTVEGTSNPNLYWYRQAAGRGLQLLFYSVGIGQISSEVPQNLSASRPQDRQFILSSKKLLLSDSGFYLCAWSNSGIPPGYLFFGSGTQLSVL.

In this sample, this clone turned up a few times. The genes are TRBV30 and TRBJ1-1; tentative D call: TRBD1 (5 bases). Deletions cut 2 bases from V and 3 bases from J, with 10 bases between. The CDR3 is 13 residues long. Germline lookup yields CDR1 GTSNPN and CDR2 SVGIG (reference sequence). CDR3 region: CAWSSPGDTEAFF. DNA of the CDR3: TGTGCCTGGAGTAGTCCGGGGGACACTGAAGCTTTCTTT.

This clone was seen a few times. This chain connects TRBV28 to TRBJ2-2, with D possibly TRBD1 on 5 matching bases. Trimming pared 5 bases from V and 4 bases from J, leaving 14 bases between. Germline CDR1 is MDHEN and CDR2 is SYDVKM. This CDR3 has 15 residues. The CDR3 DNA is TGTGCCAGCAGTACAGACAGTCGTCGCACCGGGGAGCTGTTTTTT. Translated, it gives CASSTDSRRTGELFF.